Each of the 14 T cell receptor beta chains below was sequenced from the same sample in a study of control samples from healthy donors and cancer patients. Sequencing was performed with immunoSEQ multiplex PCR; in TCRdb, only in-frame clones are kept and a portion is missing. The sample includes 85,000 to 100,000 clones, 80% to 95% seen only once; the top ten take 8%. Sequenced material: blood. These receptor sequences come from a young man in good health.

This clone is judged medium-sized. The chain recombines TRBV4-2 with TRBJ2-7; D perhaps matches TRBD1 (5 bases). This CDR3 region has 15 residues. With 1 base removed from V and 2 bases from J, the gap between germline ends came to 12 bases. Germline V CDR1 and CDR2: LGHNA, YNFKEQ. The CDR3 DNA is TGTGCCAGCAGCCAAGTCGGTCAGGGTACCTACGAGCAGTACTTC. Protein product: CASSQVGQGTYEQYF.

The count of this clone is one. The J gene is TRBJ1-2, the V gene TRBV19; D is unresolved. The CDR3 loop spans 14 amino acids. The germline V gene encodes CDR1 LNHDA and CDR2 SQIVND (reference sequence). V lost 4 bases to trimming and J lost 0 bases, with 9 bases between them. The CDR3 region is CASSRPAPNYGYTF. The CDR3 bases are TGTGCCAGTAGTAGACCGGCCCCTAACTATGGCTACACCTTC.

V and J are TRBV7-9 and TRBJ1-4; D may be TRBD1 (5 bases). Trimming left V 2 bases short and J 8 bases short, with 12 bases between. Germline values: CDR1 SEHNR, CDR2 FQNEAQ (reference sequence). The length of the CDR3 is 14 residues. Here the CDR3 DNA reads TGTGCCAGCAGCTTAAGAACAGGTCGGGAAAAACTGTTTTTT. Translation: CASSLRTGREKLFF.

The chain couples TRBV6-5 to TRBJ1-5; TRBD1 agrees at 7 bases. From germline, CDR1 is MNHEY and CDR2 SVGAGI. This CDR3 region has 15 residues. V dropped 0 bases and J dropped 4; count of bases not matched to a gene: 3. The CDR3 DNA reads TGTGCCAGCAGTTACTCAGGGGGCGAGAATCAGCCCCAGCATTTT. It specifies CASSYSGGENQPQHF.

The CDR3 DNA is TGTGCCAGCAGCCAAGGACTAGCGGGAGGGCCGTCAGATACGCAGTATTTT. Protein product: CASSQGLAGGPSDTQYF. The chain joins TRBV3-1 (or the pseudogene TRBV3-2) to TRBJ2-3; 14 bases fit TRBD2. The CDR3 has 17 residues. CDR1 is LGHDT and CDR2 is YNNKEL in the germline V gene (reference sequence). The J segment lost 4 bases and the V segment lost 1 base, leaving 4 bases of the junction unmatched.

Comment on this clone: The junction departs from the called germline gene at one end, perhaps through a read error. The rearrangement uses TRBV13 and TRBJ1-2, with unresolved D. This CDR3 is built from 12 residues. The germline gives CDR1 PRHDT, CDR2 FYEKMQ (reference sequence). The CDR3 here is CASSLGGSIWSF. For the CDR3, the DNA is TGTGCCAGCAGCTTAGGTGGGTCCATCTGGAGCTTC.

This clone appeared once. This chain joins TRBV13 and TRBJ1-3; D is unresolved. Trimming pared 0 bases from V and 3 bases from J, leaving 9 bases between. CDR3 length: 15 amino acids. Germline V gene sequence: CDR1 PRHDT, CDR2 FYEKMQ (reference sequence). The CDR3 spells CASSLGEVFGNTIYF. CDR3 bases: TGTGCCAGCAGCTTAGGTGAGGTTTTTGGAAACACCATATATTTT.

Only one count was recorded for this clone. The rearrangement uses TRBV7-2 and TRBJ1-5, with D possibly being TRBD1 (6 bases). The CDR3 covers 17 residues. With 5 bases removed from V and 5 bases from J, the gap between germline ends came to 22 bases. The germline V gene has CDR1 SGHTA and CDR2 FQGNSA. The CDR3 nucleotides read TGTGCCAGCAGCCCAGGGGAGGGGCTGGTAGGAGATCAGCCCCAGCATTTT. This translates into CASSPGEGLVGDQPQHF.

This clone is a singleton in its sample. J is TRBJ1-5 and V is TRBV10-2, with D hard to call. CDR1 and CDR2 (germline): WSHSY, SAAADI. The CDR3 is made up of 15 amino acids. V gave up 3 bases and J gave up 2 bases, with 11 bases separating them. In DNA, the CDR3 is TGCGCCAGCAGTGAATTCAGCAAGGGCAATCAGCCCCAGCATTTT. Protein: CASSEFSKGNQPQHF.

The V call is TRBV30, the J call TRBJ1-1, with D perhaps matching TRBD1 (6 bases). The germline V and J ends were trimmed by 3 bases and 7 bases, with 21 bases remaining between them. Germline CDR1 GTSNPN, CDR2 SVGIG (reference sequence). The CDR3 contains 15 residues. CDR3 bases: TGTGCCTGGAGGACGACGGGACACCAATGGGGTGAAGCTTTCTTT. Its protein product is CAWRTTGHQWGEAFF.

The chain joins TRBV28 to TRBJ2-2; D might be TRBD1 (5 bases). The germline gives CDR1 MDHEN, CDR2 SYDVKM. There are 16 residues in the CDR3. Trimming removed 11 bases at V and 0 bases at J, with 19 bases between. CDR3 bases: TGTGCCTCCCGTGGGTGGGGCACACCGAACACCGGGGAGCTGTTTTTT. It encodes CASRGWGTPNTGELFF.

The chain is built from TRBV11-2 and TRBJ1-1; D may be TRBD1 (5 bases). This CDR3 has 14 amino acids. V gave up 9 bases and J gave up 4 bases, with 18 bases separating them. Germline loops: CDR1 SGHAT, CDR2 FQNNGV. CDR3 in DNA: TGTGCCAGTTTTCCCCCGGGGGGGGTCACTGAAGCTTTCTTT. It translates to CASFPPGGVTEAFF.

This chain joins TRBV24-1 and TRBJ2-1; the D gene is possibly TRBD2 (5 bases). V was cut by 4 bases and J by 10 bases, with 13 bases left in between. Germline V gene sequence: CDR1 KGHDR, CDR2 SFDVKD. The CDR3 is 13 residues long. The CDR3 here is CATSDPGRGEQFF. The CDR3 DNA sequence: TGTGCCACCAGTGACCCGGGTCGGGGAGAGCAGTTCTTC.

The chain has TRBV11-2 and TRBJ1-1; tentative D call: TRBD1 (5 bases). Germline V gene lookup returns CDR1 SGHAT and CDR2 FQNNGV. The CDR3 loop spans 16 amino acids. Trimming took 5 bases from V and 0 from J, leaving 16 bases between them. In DNA, the CDR3 is TGTGCCAGCAGCCTCTCGCCGGGGGATTTGAACACTGAAGCTTTCTTT. It yields the protein CASSLSPGDLNTEAFF.